This entry lists 28 T cell receptor beta chains sequenced from one sample in a study of shared clonotypes between healthy human individuals. Profiling relied on immunoSEQ multiplex PCR, and the TCRdb table lists in-frame clones only, not all of them. The sample includes approximately 440,000 clones, 70% to 80% of them seen just once. Sequencing was done on a sample of PBMCs. The receptors come from a woman in her 40s in good health. Some clones in this sample may be carry-over from other donors' samples.

This clone has just a few counts. This chain connects TRBV15 to TRBJ2-7, with D perhaps TRBD2 (5 bases). Between the trimmed V and J ends, which lost 0 bases and 3 bases, there was a span of 15 bases. The germline gives CDR1 LNHNV, CDR2 YYDKDF (reference sequence). The CDR3 has 16 residues. In nucleotides, the CDR3 is TGTGCCACCAGCAGAGATGAGTCTGGGGAGAGCTACGAGCAGTACTTC. Translating it yields CATSRDESGESYEQYF.

This clone came up a few times. The J gene is TRBJ2-7, the V gene TRBV19; the D call may be TRBD1 or TRBD2 (6 bases each). V was clipped by 3 bases and J by 6 bases, with 18 bases between them. The germline CDR1 and CDR2 sequences are LNHDA and SQIVND (reference sequence). This CDR3 has 15 amino acids. CDR3 amino acids: CASSIFTGKGGEQYF. The CDR3 DNA is TGTGCCAGTAGTATTTTTACCGGGAAGGGGGGCGAGCAGTACTTC.

The chain links TRBV4-1 to TRBJ1-1, with 10 bases fitting TRBD1. The V gene end was trimmed by 2 bases and the J gene end by 7 bases; junction bases not matched to a gene: 4. The CDR3 spans 14 residues. Germline CDR1 and CDR2: MGHRA and YSYEKL. CDR3 region: CASSQPGQGNEAFF. The DNA of the CDR3 is TGCGCCAGCAGCCAACCGGGACAGGGGAATGAAGCTTTCTTT.

Note on this clone: Since a much larger clone is just one base distant, this may be a read error. The rearrangement uses TRBV28 and TRBJ2-5; TRBD1 might be the D (6 bases). The germline V gene has CDR1 MDHEN and CDR2 SYDVKM. The CDR3 is 15 amino acids. This CDR3 is CASNTNRVNQETQHF. DNA of the CDR3: TGTGCCAGCAACACGAACAGGGTTAACCAAGAGACCCAGCACTTC. The whole variable domain, filled in from reference TRBV28 and TRBJ2-5, reads DVKVTQSSRYLVKRTGEKVFLECVQDMDHENMFWYRQDPGLGLRLIYFSYDVKMKEKGDIPEGYSVSREKKERFSLILESASTNQTSMYLCASNTNRVNQETQHFGPGTRLLVL.

CDR3: CASSSGTPYNEQFF. CDR3 sequence (DNA): TGCGCCAGCAGCTCCGGGACCCCCTACAATGAGCAGTTCTTC. The J gene is TRBJ2-1, the V gene TRBV5-1, with D possibly being TRBD1 or TRBD2 (5 bases each). The CDR3 runs 14 residues. V lost 3 bases and J lost 2, with 9 bases in between. Germline-derived CDR1 and CDR2 are SGHRS and YFSETQ.

Comments on this clone: Since a far larger clone is one base different, this is likely a read error. This chain uses TRBV11-2 with TRBJ2-7; tentatively, D is TRBD2 (6 bases). Looked up from germline, CDR1 is SGHAT and CDR2 is FQNNGV. The CDR3 extends over 14 amino acids. The ends were cut back, 5 bases at V and 2 bases at J, with 13 bases in the middle. DNA for the CDR3: TGTGCCAGCAGCGTATCGGGACTCACCTACGAGCAGTACTTC. Its protein is CASSVSGLTYEQYF.

The chain is built from TRBV29-1 and TRBJ1-1, with D perhaps TRBD1 (5 bases). CDR1 is SQVTM, CDR2 ANQGSEA, per germline. This CDR3 spans 12 amino acids. V lost 3 bases and J 3 bases, leaving 8 bases between the germline ends. The CDR3 bases are TGCAGCGTTGAGGGACGTTACACTGAAGCTTTCTTT. Translating gives CSVEGRYTEAFF.

This clone was found many times. This chain connects TRBV30 to TRBJ2-3, with D possibly being TRBD2 (6 bases). Trimming stripped 5 bases from V and 3 bases from J, with 18 bases between. Germline CDR1 reads GTSNPN; CDR2 reads SVGIG (reference sequence). The CDR3 spans 15 residues. The CDR3 loop reads CAWGRAGRGTDTQYF. CDR3 DNA sequence: TGTGCCTGGGGTCGGGCGGGAAGAGGAACAGATACGCAGTATTTT.

This sequence joins TRBV28 and TRBJ1-1; 7 bases line up with TRBD1. The CDR3 has 12 amino acids. Germline-derived CDR1 and CDR2 are MDHEN and SYDVKM. The V segment lost 6 bases and the J segment 5 bases; nucleotides outside the gene matches: 3. The CDR3 bases are TGTGCCAGCAGCCTACAGGGGACTGAAGCTTTCTTT. This sequence encodes CASSLQGTEAFF.

This chain's CDR3 is CASSETSGRWDEQFF. The CDR3 DNA reads TGTGCCAGCAGCGAGACTAGCGGGAGGTGGGATGAGCAGTTCTTC. The chain employs TRBV9 and TRBJ2-1, with 13 bases fitting TRBD2. The CDR3 is 15 amino acids. J was trimmed by 8 bases and V by 3 bases; bases with no gene match: 5. Germline V gene data show CDR1 as SGDLS and CDR2 as YYNGEE.

Only a few counts were recorded for this clone. The genes are TRBV27 and TRBJ2-7; no firm D call. The germline V gene has CDR1 MNHEY and CDR2 SMNVEV (reference sequence). The length of the CDR3 is 17 residues. V was shortened by 5 bases and J by 0 bases, with 20 bases between the two germline ends. CDR3 sequence reads: CASSKRASGFGSYEQYF. Written as DNA, the CDR3 is TGTGCCAGCAGTAAACGAGCGTCGGGCTTCGGCTCCTACGAGCAGTACTTC.

The gene calls are TRBV7-3 and TRBJ2-2; D is unresolved. Looked up from germline, CDR1 is SGHTA and CDR2 is FQGTGA. V was cut by 8 bases and J by 0 bases, with 7 bases left in between. The CDR3 is 13 amino acids. The CDR3 sequence: CASLTPNTGELFF. DNA for the CDR3: TGTGCCAGCTTGACCCCGAACACCGGGGAGCTGTTTTTT.

Notes on this clone: This sample also contains other DNA sequences that code for the same CDR3. The rearrangement uses TRBV5-1 and TRBJ2-5; D ambiguous. Germline CDR1 is SGHRS and CDR2 is YFSETQ. V was cut by 0 bases and J by 0 bases, with 0 bases left in between. The CDR3 consists of 12 residues. This CDR3 is CASSLDQETQYF. CDR3 DNA sequence: TGCGCCAGCAGCTTGGACCAAGAGACCCAGTACTTC.

This chain joins TRBV7-8 and TRBJ2-7; D not certain. The CDR3 totals 14 residues. The V gene lost 2 bases and the J gene lost 5 bases, with 13 bases spanning the gap. Looked up from germline, CDR1 is SGHVS and CDR2 is FQNEAQ. The CDR3 bases are TGTGCCAGCAGCTTACGAGACAATCTACACGAGCAGTACTTC. Encoded protein: CASSLRDNLHEQYF. Combining the CDR3 with reference TRBV7-8 and TRBJ2-7 gives the whole variable domain GAGVSQSPRYKVAKRGQDVALRCDPISGHVSLFWYQQALGQGPEFLTYFQNEAQLDKSGLPSDRFFAERPEGSVSTLKIQRTQQEDSAVYLCASSLRDNLHEQYFGPGTRLTVT.

The V call is TRBV11-2, the J call TRBJ2-5; D ambiguous. Judging by the DNA end, TRBJ2-7 fits better; the J call may be wrong. This CDR3 is 17 amino acids long. Germline CDR1 is SGHAT and CDR2 is FQNNGV. This chain's CDR3 is CASSLGDSSPFSYEQYF. CDR3 bases: TGTGCCAGCAGCTTAGGGGATTCGTCCCCATTTTCCTACGAGCAGTACTTC.

The gene calls are TRBV2 and TRBJ2-7, with 8 bases identical to TRBD1. The CDR3 length is 12 residues. Trimming removed 8 bases from V and 3 bases from J; junction bases left unmatched: 3. The germline gives CDR1 SNHLY, CDR2 FYNNEI. As DNA, the CDR3 is TGTGCCAGCCGGACAGGGAGCTACGAGCAGTACTTC. Amino acid sequence: CASRTGSYEQYF.

As concerns this clone: This may stem from a read error, because a much larger clone lies one nucleotide away. The rearrangement joins TRBV11-3 to TRBJ1-4, with unresolved D. CDR1 is SGHNT and CDR2 is YENEEA in the germline V gene. V gave up 1 base and J gave up 14 bases, with 14 bases separating them. CDR3 length equals 13 residues. CDR3 loop: CASSLARSNLLFF. The DNA of the CDR3 is TGTGCCAGCAGCTTAGCTCGGTCCAATCTCCTGTTTTTT.

The chain employs TRBV12-1 and TRBJ2-1. TRBV12-1 is classified as a pseudogene. The CDR3 contains 13 residues. CDR3 nucleotide sequence: TGTGCCAGCAGCTGCACCTCGAGACGTTTGTGGTTCTTC. It codes for CASSCTSRRLWFF.

Ten or more counts support this clone. The chain employs TRBV19 and TRBJ2-1, with D hard to call. The length of the CDR3 is 14 residues. The germline gives CDR1 LNHDA, CDR2 SQIVND (reference sequence). V lost 1 base and J 3 bases, leaving 7 bases between the germline ends. The CDR3 nucleotides read TGTGCCAGTAGTATAGGGGGTCGCTACAATGAGCAGTTCTTC. As protein: CASSIGGRYNEQFF.

This rearrangement joins TRBV10-2 to TRBJ2-2; 9 bases are shared with TRBD1. Per the germline V gene, CDR1 is WSHSY and CDR2 is SAAADI. Trimming cost V 5 bases and J 5 bases; bases outside gene matches: 6. This CDR3 has 15 residues. The CDR3 DNA is TGCGCCAGCAGTCCCGGGACAGGGACGACCGGGGAGCTGTTTTTT. Translating it yields CASSPGTGTTGELFF.

The J gene is TRBJ1-6, the V gene TRBV5-1; D ambiguous. There are 15 residues in the CDR3. Looked up from germline, CDR1 is SGHRS and CDR2 is YFSETQ. Trimming stripped 4 bases from V and 8 bases from J, with 16 bases between. CDR3 protein: CASSINKGRDSPLHF. CDR3 sequence (DNA): TGCGCCAGCAGCATAAACAAGGGCCGGGATTCACCCCTCCACTTT.

The chain carries TRBV28 and TRBJ1-1, with D possibly TRBD1 on 6 matching bases. V lost 7 bases and J lost 5, with 14 bases in between. In germline, CDR1 is MDHEN, CDR2 SYDVKM. This CDR3 is 13 amino acids long. CDR3 region: CASIKQGGTEAFF. DNA of the CDR3: TGTGCCAGCATCAAACAGGGAGGGACTGAAGCTTTCTTT.

The chain links TRBV30 to TRBJ1-4, with D perhaps matching TRBD1 (5 bases). The CDR3 has 13 amino acids. The ends were cut back, 5 bases at V and 8 bases at J, with 15 bases in the middle. Per the germline V gene, CDR1 is GTSNPN and CDR2 is SVGIG (reference sequence). The DNA of the CDR3 is TGTGCCTGGTCTTCCGGGGCCTACGAAAAACTGTTTTTT. It is translated as CAWSSGAYEKLFF.

The V gene is TRBV9, the J gene TRBJ2-5; 8 bases are shared with TRBD1. With 4 bases clipped from V and 5 bases from J, the junction kept 10 bases outside the gene matches. The CDR3 has 15 residues. The germline CDR1 and CDR2 sequences are SGDLS and YYNGEE. The CDR3 DNA reads as TGTGCCAGCAGCCCGCCACAGGGGGGAGCGGAGACCCAGTACTTC. It codes for CASSPPQGGAETQYF.

This chain uses TRBV7-3 with TRBJ2-2; D may be TRBD2 (6 bases). In germline, CDR1 is SGHTA, CDR2 FQGTGA. CDR3 length equals 13 residues. V shed 11 bases and J shed 5 bases, with 15 bases lying between them. CDR3 amino acids: CAPGGWETGELFF. CDR3 in DNA: TGTGCCCCCGGGGGATGGGAGACCGGGGAGCTGTTTTTT.

V gene TRBV6-5 combines with J gene TRBJ2-7; weak D call: TRBD2 (6 bases). Per germline, CDR1 MNHEY and CDR2 SVGAGI. The CDR3 extends over 16 amino acids. The V gene lost 2 bases and the J gene lost 2 bases, with 16 bases spanning the gap. CDR3 bases: TGTGCCAGCAGTTACACCCGCTTGACTAGAACCTACGAGCAGTACTTC. Translated, it gives CASSYTRLTRTYEQYF.

This rearrangement joins TRBV5-1 to TRBJ2-7; unclear D gene. The germline V gene has CDR1 SGHRS and CDR2 YFSETQ. CDR3 size: 13 residues. V lost 1 base, J lost 1 base, and 6 bases lay in between. In DNA, the CDR3 is TGCGCCAGCAGCTTGCCCAGTTCCTACGAGCAGTACTTC. Protein product: CASSLPSSYEQYF.

The chain employs TRBV30 and TRBJ1-2; D is uncertain. Germline values: CDR1 GTSNPN, CDR2 SVGIG (reference sequence). The CDR3 has 13 residues. Deletions cut 5 bases from V and 5 bases from J, with 15 bases between. The CDR3 spells CAWSPGPMYGYTF. The DNA of the CDR3 is TGTGCCTGGTCCCCGGGCCCCATGTATGGCTACACCTTC.